These 30 T cell receptor beta chains came from one sample sequenced in a study of T cell repertoires in cytomegalovirus infection. TCRdb ran MiXCR on the reads and lists one entry per CDR3 protein. The table records just over 300,000 distinct CDR3 sequences, roughly 16% of them present only once. Sequencing was performed on PBMCs. These receptors were collected from a human donor in good health (CMV status not recorded). Some clones in this sample may be carry-over from other donors' samples.

This clonotype was seen many times. The chain joins TRBV19 to TRBJ1-5, with D hard to call. CDR3 size: 13 residues. V lost 4 bases, J lost 5 bases, and 9 bases lay in between. Germline V gene sequence: CDR1 LNHDA, CDR2 SQIVND (reference sequence). DNA for the CDR3: TGTGCCAGTAGTACACGGGAAGATCAGCCCCAGCATTTT. Residues: CASSTREDQPQHF.

This clonotype was detected ten times or more. The gene calls are TRBV11-2 and TRBJ1-4; no definite D call. CDR1 and CDR2 (germline): SGHAT, FQNNGV. V lost 0 bases, J lost 8 bases, and 16 bases lay in between. CDR3 length: 16 amino acids. In nucleotides, the CDR3 is TGTGCCAGCAGCTTAGACAGGCTGGGATTACGGGAAAAACTGTTTTTT. Translating gives CASSLDRLGLREKLFF. Full variable domain (remainder filled in from reference TRBV11-2 and TRBJ1-4): EAGVAQSPRYKIIEKRQSVAFWCNPISGHATLYWYQQILGQGPKLLIQFQNNGVVDDSQLPKDRFSAERLKGVDSTLKIQPAKLEDSAVYLCASSLDRLGLREKLFFGSGTQLSVL.

In DNA, the CDR3 is TGTGCTACCGCACCATGGGGGACAGGGTACAATGAGCAGTTCTTC. Protein: CATAPWGTGYNEQFF. The chain joins TRBV7-9 to TRBJ2-1; 9 nucleotides align to TRBD1. CDR1 is SEHNR and CDR2 is FQNEAQ in the germline V gene (reference sequence). This CDR3 region has 15 residues. The full variable domain, its missing parts supplied by reference TRBV7-9 and TRBJ2-1, is DTGVSQNPRHKITKRGQNVTFRCDPISEHNRLYWYRQTLGQGPEFLTYFQNEAQLEKSRLLSDRFSAERPKGSFSTLEIQRTEQGDSAMYLCATAPWGTGYNEQFFGPGTRLTVL.

The chain has TRBV19 and TRBJ1-1, with TRBD1 matching over 7 bases. Looked up from germline, CDR1 is LNHDA and CDR2 is SQIVND (reference sequence). J was trimmed by 5 bases and V by 6 bases; bases with no gene match: 12. This CDR3 comprises 15 residues. This CDR3 is CASSAGTVLGTEAFF. CDR3 nucleotide sequence: TGTGCCAGTAGCGCCGGGACAGTCTTGGGGACTGAAGCTTTCTTT.

This clonotype was observed a handful of times. J is TRBJ2-2 and V is TRBV13; D is unresolved. The CDR3 length is 14 residues. The germline V gene has CDR1 PRHDT and CDR2 FYEKMQ (reference sequence). With 5 bases removed from V and 4 bases from J, the gap between germline ends came to 11 bases. CDR3 bases: TGTGCCAGCAGCCAACGTCGAACCACCGGGGAGCTGTTTTTT. Its protein is CASSQRRTTGELFF.

This clonotype was counted between two and nine times. This chain connects TRBV15 to TRBJ2-7, with 7 bases identical to TRBD1. The V gene's germline CDR1 is LNHNV and CDR2 YYDKDF (reference sequence). This CDR3 comprises 16 residues. Unmatched junction bases numbered 10, after V lost 5 bases and J lost 0 bases. CDR3 bases: TGTGCCACCAGCCGGGTGGACAGGCGGTACTCCTACGAGCAGTACTTC. It encodes CATSRVDRRYSYEQYF.

This sequence joins TRBV20-1 and TRBJ1-5, with D perhaps matching TRBD1 (5 bases). V dropped 0 bases and J dropped 3 bases, with 9 bases sitting between them. The CDR3 sequence is 14 residues long. Germline V gives CDR1 DFQATT, CDR2 SNEGSKA (reference sequence). CDR3 region: CSAREGTNNQPQHF. The CDR3 coding sequence is TGCAGTGCTAGAGAGGGGACTAACAATCAGCCCCAGCATTTT.

V and J are TRBV18 and TRBJ1-1, with D hard to call. CDR3 length: 13 amino acids. V shed 0 bases and J shed 6 bases, with 8 bases lying between them. The V gene's germline CDR1 is KGHSH and CDR2 LQKENI. CDR3 DNA: TGTGCCAGCTCACCACCGGGCAGTGCTGAAGCTTTCTTT. This gives the protein CASSPPGSAEAFF.

This clonotype appeared a few times. This sequence joins TRBV6-5 and TRBJ1-1; a possible D gene is TRBD1 (5 bases). CDR3 length: 13 residues. Germline values: CDR1 MNHEY, CDR2 SVGAGI. Trimming stripped 6 bases from V and 4 bases from J, with 12 bases between. This CDR3 is CASSLGALTEAFF. The CDR3 DNA reads TGTGCCAGCAGCCTTGGGGCGCTCACTGAAGCTTTCTTT.

This clonotype was recorded at least ten times. The chain uses TRBV6-6 and TRBJ2-5; 7 nucleotides agree with TRBD1. After removal of 0 bases from V and 5 bases from J, the junction contained 9 bases not matched to a gene. Germline lookup yields CDR1 MNHNY and CDR2 SVGAGI (reference sequence). This CDR3 is 16 amino acids long. CDR3 DNA sequence: TGTGCCAGCAGTTACTCTTCCGACAGGGTAGGGGAGACCCAGTACTTC. Translation: CASSYSSDRVGETQYF.

This clonotype was recorded many times. The rearrangement uses TRBV7-2 and TRBJ2-1; no reliable D call. The CDR3 totals 13 residues. CDR1 and CDR2 (germline): SGHTA, FQGNSA. V lost 1 base, J lost 10 bases, and 11 bases lay in between. The chain's CDR3 is CASSLVADQEQFF. CDR3 bases: TGTGCCAGCAGCTTAGTGGCCGACCAGGAGCAGTTCTTC.

This chain joins TRBV5-5 and TRBJ1-1; a weak D match, TRBD1 (6 bases). With 0 bases removed from V and 1 base from J, the gap between germline ends came to 13 bases. The CDR3 has 16 residues. CDR1 and CDR2 from the germline V gene are SGHKS and YYEKEE (reference sequence). CDR3: CASSLGTASRNTEAFF. The DNA for the CDR3 is TGTGCCAGCAGCTTGGGGACAGCCTCACGGAACACTGAAGCTTTCTTT.

This clonotype was counted many times. The chain couples TRBV28 to TRBJ2-7; D is uncertain. Trimming shortened V by 3 bases and J by 2 bases, and 8 bases separated the two germline ends. In germline, CDR1 is MDHEN, CDR2 SYDVKM. CDR3 length: 13 amino acids. The CDR3 DNA reads as TGTGCCAGCAGTTTCTCAATGACCTACGAGCAGTACTTC. Protein sequence: CASSFSMTYEQYF.

This clonotype was counted between two and nine times. The chain recombines TRBV29-1 with TRBJ2-7; 7 bases align to TRBD1. Losses at the gene ends were 6 bases for V and 1 base for J; bases not matched to a gene: 3. CDR3 length: 12 residues. Looked up from germline, CDR1 is SQVTM and CDR2 is ANQGSEA. CDR3: CSVSDRSYEQYF. The CDR3 nucleotides are TGCAGCGTCTCGGACAGGTCCTACGAGCAGTACTTC.

The CDR3 spells CASSRAGALTDTQYF. The DNA of the CDR3 is TGTGCCAGCAGCCGAGCGGGGGCCCTCACAGATACGCAGTATTTT. V gene TRBV7-9 combines with J gene TRBJ2-3, with 8 nucleotides matching TRBD2. This CDR3 has 15 residues. Trimming cost V 5 bases and J 2 bases; bases outside gene matches: 6. Germline V lookup: CDR1 SEHNR, CDR2 FQNEAQ (reference sequence).

This clonotype was counted between two and nine times. The chain employs TRBV7-9 and TRBJ1-3; D not resolved. Germline V CDR1 and CDR2: SEHNR, FQNEAQ (reference sequence). The CDR3 has 15 residues. V was pared by 4 bases and J by 4 bases, with 14 bases between. As DNA, the CDR3 is TGTGCCAGCAGCTCCATTCGGGGAGCCGGAAACACCATATATTTT. It is translated as CASSSIRGAGNTIYF.

This clonotype was detected a few times. J is TRBJ1-1 and V is TRBV27, with 7 bases fitting TRBD1. Unmatched junction bases numbered 11, after V lost 3 bases and J lost 1 base. Germline CDR1 MNHEY, CDR2 SMNVEV (reference sequence). The CDR3 covers 17 residues. The CDR3 reads CASSFGLAGGRNTEAFF. DNA for the CDR3: TGTGCCAGCAGTTTTGGGTTGGCAGGGGGTCGGAACACTGAAGCTTTCTTT.

V gene TRBV6-5 combines with J gene TRBJ1-6; TRBD1 aligns across 7 bases. The CDR3 spans 15 residues. With V trimmed by 6 bases and J by 9 bases, 11 bases remained unmatched. Looked up from germline, CDR1 is MNHEY and CDR2 is SVGAGI. Written as DNA, the CDR3 is TGTGCCAGCAGCGGGGGACAGCTCTACCCTTCACCCCTCCACTTT. Its protein is CASSGGQLYPSPLHF.

This clonotype turned up a few times. This chain connects TRBV28 to TRBJ1-1, with D possibly matching TRBD1 (5 bases). This CDR3 is built from 17 residues. V was clipped by 2 bases and J by 7 bases, with 23 bases between them. The germline gives CDR1 MDHEN, CDR2 SYDVKM. The CDR3 protein is CASSLVGGSGVGGEAFF. The CDR3 DNA is TGTGCCAGCAGTTTAGTCGGAGGGAGCGGGGTCGGGGGTGAAGCTTTCTTT.

A few counts support this clonotype. The chain is built from TRBV20-1 and TRBJ2-5; TRBD1 is a possible D gene (6 bases). Trimming shortened V by 6 bases and J by 0 bases, and 11 bases separated the two germline ends. CDR3 length: 13 residues. The germline gives CDR1 DFQATT, CDR2 SNEGSKA (reference sequence). The CDR3 DNA sequence: TGCAGTGCGGGGGACAACTACCAAGAGACCCAGTACTTC. Encoded protein: CSAGDNYQETQYF.

This clonotype has a count of ten or more. V and J are TRBV7-8 and TRBJ2-3; perhaps D is TRBD1 or TRBD2 (5 bases each). Germline lookup yields CDR1 SGHVS and CDR2 FQNEAQ. CDR3 length equals 17 residues. V was pared by 2 bases and J by 1 base, with 16 bases between. CDR3 amino acids: CASSLTLQEAGTDTQYF. Here the CDR3 DNA reads TGTGCCAGCAGCTTAACGTTACAGGAGGCCGGCACAGATACGCAGTATTTT.

This clonotype was seen many times. The rearrangement uses TRBV12-3 or TRBV12-4 and TRBJ1-4, with D uncertain. The CDR3 is 14 amino acids. The V end was cut by 4 bases, the J end by 4 bases, with 10 bases between. CDR3 in amino acids: CASSSGSLNEKLFF. The DNA for the CDR3 is TGTGCCAGCAGTTCCGGCAGCCTTAATGAAAAACTGTTTTTT.

This clonotype was counted at least ten times. The gene calls are TRBV27 and TRBJ1-2; 7 nucleotides align to TRBD1. CDR3 size: 16 residues. V lost 5 bases to trimming and J lost 3 bases; unmatched junction nucleotides: 12. Germline V gene data show CDR1 as MNHEY and CDR2 as SMNVEV (reference sequence). The CDR3 sequence is CASSGSGGPNYYGYTF. The CDR3, as DNA: TGTGCCAGCAGTGGTTCAGGGGGGCCGAATTACTATGGCTACACCTTC.

In this sample, this clonotype turned up a few times. The chain employs TRBV20-1 and TRBJ1-3; D uncertain. V gave up 5 bases and J gave up 3 bases, with 17 bases separating them. Germline CDR1 is DFQATT and CDR2 is SNEGSKA (reference sequence). The CDR3 loop spans 15 amino acids. The CDR3 spells CSAQDPLGYGNTIYF. DNA for the CDR3: TGCAGTGCTCAGGACCCTTTAGGATATGGAAACACCATATATTTT.

The sample holds a few counts of this clonotype. The gene calls are TRBV7-2 and TRBJ1-1; D gene uncertain. V lost 4 bases to trimming and J lost 4 bases, with 10 bases between them. Germline CDR1 SGHTA, CDR2 FQGNSA. The CDR3 totals 13 residues. CDR3 residues: CASSYLEGTEAFF. CDR3 nucleotide sequence: TGTGCCAGCAGCTACCTGGAGGGCACTGAAGCTTTCTTT. The full variable domain, its missing parts supplied by reference TRBV7-2 and TRBJ1-1, is GAGVSQSPSNKVTEKGKDVELRCDPISGHTALYWYRQSLGQGLEFLIYFQGNSAPDKSGLPSDRFSAERTGGSVSTLTIQRTQQEDSAVYLCASSYLEGTEAFFGQGTRLTVV.

The rearrangement joins TRBV7-3 to TRBJ1-3; tentatively, D is TRBD1 (6 bases). This CDR3 contains 13 residues. The V and J ends lost 4 bases and 3 bases respectively, with 7 bases between them. The germline V gene encodes CDR1 SGHTA and CDR2 FQGTGA. CDR3 coding DNA: TGTGCCAGCAGCTCAGGGGTTGGAAACACCATATATTTT. Its translation is CASSSGVGNTIYF.

This clonotype was counted ten times or more. J is TRBJ2-1 and V is TRBV7-8; the match to TRBD2 covers 7 bases. The germline V gene has CDR1 SGHVS and CDR2 FQNEAQ. V lost 1 base to trimming and J lost 4 bases; unmatched junction nucleotides: 7. The CDR3 runs to 16 residues. The CDR3 loop reads CASSLGTAGVYNEQFF. The CDR3, as DNA: TGTGCCAGCAGCTTAGGCACTGCGGGAGTTTACAATGAGCAGTTCTTC.

The chain employs TRBV2 and TRBJ1-5; D gene unclear. Germline lookup yields CDR1 SNHLY and CDR2 FYNNEI. The CDR3 contains 15 residues. Trimming shortened V by 4 bases and J by 2 bases, and 12 bases separated the two germline ends. This CDR3 reads CASSAGNEGNQPQHF. The CDR3 nucleotides are TGTGCCAGCAGTGCCGGGAACGAAGGCAATCAGCCCCAGCATTTT.

The V gene is TRBV6-5, the J gene TRBJ1-2, with D perhaps matching TRBD1 (5 bases). V lost 0 bases to trimming and J lost 5 bases, with 13 bases between them. Germline lookup yields CDR1 MNHEY and CDR2 SVGAGI. The CDR3 runs to 15 residues. In DNA, the CDR3 is TGTGCCAGCAGTTACTCGGAACAGGCCCCTTATGGCTACACCTTC. This codes for CASSYSEQAPYGYTF.

The CDR3 sequence is CASSRTGWPASYEQYF. CDR3 nucleotide sequence: TGTGCCAGCAGCCGGACAGGCTGGCCGGCGTCCTACGAGCAGTACTTC. The V gene is TRBV6-5, the J gene TRBJ2-7, with 7 bases matching TRBD1. J gave up 1 base and V 6 bases, and 12 bases lay outside the gene matches. Germline V lookup: CDR1 MNHEY, CDR2 SVGAGI. The CDR3 is made up of 16 amino acids.